This is a list of T cell receptor beta chains from one sample in a study of shared clonotypes between healthy human individuals. This table comes from immunoSEQ multiplex PCR, and its TCRdb copy is limited to in-frame clones, with some not included. In the table there are roughly 500,000 clones, 75% to 85% of which are singletons. The sequencing input was PBMCs. These receptors all come from a woman aged 40 to 50 in good health. Some clones in this sample may be carry-over from other donors' samples. Each CDR3 is given with its conserved first and last residue. A D gene is named only where the DNA matches it firmly. The size field is filled for only some rows; it gives once, few, many or a size class.

d_call: -; j_call: TRBJ2-2; clone_size: -; v_call: TRBV30; cdr3_nt: TGTGCCTGGACGGTGTTCACAACCGGGGAGCTGTTTTTT; cdr3_aa: CAWTVFTTGELFF
d_call: TRBD1; j_call: TRBJ1-1; clone_size: -; v_call: TRBV5-1; cdr3_nt: TGCGCCAGCAGCCCAGACAGGGGGGGATTCGCTGGAGCTTTCTTT; cdr3_aa: CASSPDRGGFAGAFF
d_call: -; j_call: TRBJ1-6; clone_size: -; v_call: TRBV29-1; cdr3_nt: TGCAGCGTTTTGGAGGGAAACTCACCCCTCCACTTT; cdr3_aa: CSVLEGNSPLHF
d_call: TRBD1; j_call: TRBJ1-5; clone_size: once; v_call: TRBV10-3; cdr3_nt: TGTGCCATCAGTGACCGGGACAGGGGTAATCAGCCCCAGCATTTT; cdr3_aa: CAISDRDRGNQPQHF
d_call: -; j_call: TRBJ1-2; clone_size: -; v_call: TRBV6-1; cdr3_nt: TGTGCCAGCAGTGTCGACAGCGGATACGGCTACACCTTC; cdr3_aa: CASSVDSGYGYTF
d_call: -; j_call: TRBJ2-7; clone_size: -; v_call: TRBV30; cdr3_nt: TGTGCCTGTTCTTACACCGGGACCACCTACGAGCAGTACTTC; cdr3_aa: CACSYTGTTYEQYF
d_call: -; j_call: TRBJ2-3; clone_size: -; v_call: TRBV5-4; cdr3_nt: TGTGCCAGCAGCTTGGATAGCGGTAGCACAGATACGCAGTATTTT; cdr3_aa: CASSLDSGSTDTQYF
d_call: -; j_call: TRBJ2-1; clone_size: -; v_call: TRBV7-2; cdr3_nt: TGTGCCAGCGCGGAGCGCTCCTACAATGAGCAGTTCTTC; cdr3_aa: CASAERSYNEQFF
d_call: -; j_call: TRBJ2-7; clone_size: -; v_call: TRBV11-2; cdr3_nt: TGTGCCAGCAGCTCTAGCTCCTACGAGCAGTACTTC; cdr3_aa: CASSSSSYEQYF
d_call: -; j_call: TRBJ2-7; clone_size: -; v_call: TRBV29-1; cdr3_nt: TGCAGCGGGCGGACGGACCCCTACGAGCAGTACTTC; cdr3_aa: CSGRTDPYEQYF
d_call: -; j_call: TRBJ1-1; clone_size: -; v_call: TRBV11-2; cdr3_nt: TGTGCCAGCACCCTTAGGGGACACACGAACACTGAAGCTTTCTTT; cdr3_aa: CASTLRGHTNTEAFF
d_call: -; j_call: TRBJ1-1; clone_size: many; v_call: TRBV30; cdr3_nt: TGTGCCTGGACTTACAAATGGACCGGGAACACTGAAGCTTTCTTT; cdr3_aa: CAWTYKWTGNTEAFF
d_call: TRBD2; j_call: TRBJ2-1; clone_size: -; v_call: TRBV14; cdr3_nt: TGTGCCAGCAGCCAAGGATACGGGATAGCGGGGGATGAGCAGTTCTTC; cdr3_aa: CASSQGYGIAGDEQFF
d_call: -; j_call: TRBJ1-3; clone_size: -; v_call: TRBV7-6; cdr3_nt: TGTGCCAGCAGCTTAGTTCAGGGGCCTGGAAACACCATATATTTT; cdr3_aa: CASSLVQGPGNTIYF
d_call: TRBD1; j_call: TRBJ2-7; clone_size: -; v_call: TRBV18; cdr3_nt: TGTGCCAGCTCACCCTATACGGGACAGGGCCTCTACGAGCAGTACTTC; cdr3_aa: CASSPYTGQGLYEQYF
d_call: -; j_call: TRBJ2-7; clone_size: -; v_call: TRBV19; cdr3_nt: TGTGCCAGTAGTATAGTTGCAGGGGCCTACGAGCAGTACTTC; cdr3_aa: CASSIVAGAYEQYF
d_call: -; j_call: TRBJ2-7; clone_size: few; v_call: TRBV19; cdr3_nt: TGTGCCAGTAGTAGGGGACTACAGGGCCACGAGCAGTACTTC; cdr3_aa: CASSRGLQGHEQYF
d_call: -; j_call: TRBJ1-1; clone_size: -; v_call: TRBV30; cdr3_nt: TGTGCCTGGAGTGTACTAGGGAGAGCTGAAGCTTTCTTT; cdr3_aa: CAWSVLGRAEAFF
d_call: TRBD2; j_call: TRBJ2-1; clone_size: -; v_call: TRBV27; cdr3_nt: TGTGCCAGCAGTCTCGGGACTAGGGCCTACAATGAGCAGTTCTTC; cdr3_aa: CASSLGTRAYNEQFF
d_call: -; j_call: TRBJ1-2; clone_size: -; v_call: TRBV5-4; cdr3_nt: TGTGCCAGCAGCTTGGCCATCGGTACGGGCGATAACTATGGCTACACCTTC; cdr3_aa: CASSLAIGTGDNYGYTF
d_call: -; j_call: TRBJ1-4; clone_size: many; v_call: TRBV7-9; cdr3_nt: TGTGCCAGCAGCTTTGCGTCTACCTCTGCGGAAAAACTGTTTTTT; cdr3_aa: CASSFASTSAEKLFF
d_call: -; j_call: TRBJ1-1; clone_size: -; v_call: TRBV6-6; cdr3_nt: TGTGCCAGCAGTGATAATTCTAACACTGAAGCTTTCTTT; cdr3_aa: CASSDNSNTEAFF
d_call: -; j_call: TRBJ2-1; clone_size: -; v_call: TRBV7-9; cdr3_nt: TGTGCCAGCAGCTTCCCCGGACTCACGTCCTACAATGAGCAGTTCTTC; cdr3_aa: CASSFPGLTSYNEQFF
d_call: TRBD2; j_call: TRBJ2-3; clone_size: -; v_call: TRBV28; cdr3_nt: TGTGCCAGCAGTAGAGTGGCCAGACTAGCGACTAGCACAGATACGCAGTATTTT; cdr3_aa: CASSRVARLATSTDTQYF
d_call: TRBD2; j_call: TRBJ2-1; clone_size: -; v_call: TRBV11-3; cdr3_nt: TGTGCCAGCAGCTTATCTTACGGACTAGCGGGACCCTCCTACAATGAGCAGTTCTTC; cdr3_aa: CASSLSYGLAGPSYNEQFF
d_call: TRBD1; j_call: TRBJ1-2; clone_size: -; v_call: TRBV5-1; cdr3_nt: TGCGCCAGCAGCCCGGGGGACAGGGTTCATGGCTACACCTTC; cdr3_aa: CASSPGDRVHGYTF
d_call: TRBD1; j_call: TRBJ1-1; clone_size: few; v_call: TRBV10-2; cdr3_nt: TGCGCCAGCAGATCCCGGGACAGGGAGTTGGGCACTGAAGCTTTCTTT; cdr3_aa: CASRSRDRELGTEAFF
d_call: TRBD2; j_call: TRBJ2-1; clone_size: -; v_call: TRBV5-4; cdr3_nt: TGTGCCAGCAGCCGTAGACTAGCGGGATCCAATGAGCAGTTCTTC; cdr3_aa: CASSRRLAGSNEQFF
d_call: -; j_call: TRBJ1-1; clone_size: -; v_call: TRBV4-3; cdr3_nt: TGCGCCAGCAGCCACTCGGACAGCCCGGGCACTGAAGCTTTCTTT; cdr3_aa: CASSHSDSPGTEAFF
d_call: -; j_call: TRBJ2-5; clone_size: -; v_call: TRBV11-1; cdr3_nt: TGTGCCAGCAGAGGTAGCGGCCAAGAGACCCAGTACTTC; cdr3_aa: CASRGSGQETQYF
d_call: -; j_call: TRBJ1-2; clone_size: -; v_call: TRBV14; cdr3_nt: TGTGCCAGCAGCCAAGACTTGAACTATGGCTACACCTTC; cdr3_aa: CASSQDLNYGYTF
d_call: -; j_call: TRBJ2-7; clone_size: -; v_call: TRBV6-5; cdr3_nt: TGTGCCAGCAGTTACCAGGGTGTGGGCTACGAGCAGTACTTC; cdr3_aa: CASSYQGVGYEQYF
d_call: -; j_call: TRBJ1-1; clone_size: few; v_call: TRBV6-4; cdr3_nt: TGTGCCAGCAGTGATGGCAGGGAGGGCACTGAAGCTTTCTTT; cdr3_aa: CASSDGREGTEAFF
d_call: -; j_call: TRBJ1-1; clone_size: -; v_call: TRBV7-9; cdr3_nt: TGTGCCAGCAGCTCCCGGGCCCTGGGCACTGAAGCTTTCTTT; cdr3_aa: CASSSRALGTEAFF
d_call: TRBD1; j_call: TRBJ2-1; clone_size: -; v_call: TRBV7-2; cdr3_nt: TGTGCCAGCAGCTCTCGGGACAGGGGCAACAATGAGCAGTTCTTC; cdr3_aa: CASSSRDRGNNEQFF
d_call: TRBD2; j_call: TRBJ2-5; clone_size: -; v_call: TRBV7-9; cdr3_nt: TGTGCCAGCAGCTTTTCACTAGCGGGAGGAGGTCCAGAGACCCAGTACTTC; cdr3_aa: CASSFSLAGGGPETQYF
d_call: -; j_call: TRBJ2-4; clone_size: once; v_call: TRBV5-1; cdr3_nt: TGCGCCAGCAGCGGATCCAGGGGAGATAAAAACATTCAGTACTTC; cdr3_aa: CASSGSRGDKNIQYF